This T cell receptor beta chain is drawn from a study of beta chain features in type 1 diabetes. Across the study: Healthy donors and patients had similar age, gender and cell yields.

Reverse transcribing all isolated RNA meant expressed TCRB transcripts were sequenced. Repertoires were generated with immunoSEQ multiplex PCR, while TCRdb's copy carries only in-frame clones and drops some. The top ten clones hold about 2.2% of a sample with fewer than 65,000 clones, roughly three fifths of them seen once. Sorting gave populations that all exceeded 98% purity. Study conclusions and caveats: Among type 1 diabetes patients, VDJ junctions had fewer insertions and more deletions. Cells with high TCR expression could be over-represented by cDNA sequencing.

Of note for this clone: Its antigen is unidentified.

This receptor was taken from a woman under 30 in good health. Sample: Tregs from blood.

The CDR3 is CASSWDSTATNEKLFF. The CDR3 DNA reads as TGTGCCAGCAGTTGGGACAGCACCGCAACTAATGAAAAACTGTTTTTT. The chain recombines TRBV2 with TRBJ1-4, with 7 bases matching TRBD1. CDR1 SNHLY and CDR2 FYNNEI come from the germline V gene. The ends lost 5 bases at V and 0 bases at J; junction bases unmatched: 6. The CDR3 has 16 amino acids.